The 21 T cell receptor beta chains given below trace back to one sample, sequenced in a study of T cells in Graves' hyperthyroidism and ophthalmopathy. Amplification yielded TCR beta CDR3 regions, with RNA transcripts as the source. The HTBI primer set drove a first-round RT-PCR of the TCR CDR3. In TCRdb, the multiplex PCR reads were re-called with MiXCR into one record per CDR3 protein. The repertoire holds approximately 320,000 distinct CDR3 sequences, with 15% to 20% as singletons. Sequencing was done on a sample of blood. The receptors were sampled from a man aged 25 to 40 with Graves' hyperthyroidism.

The V call is TRBV28, the J call TRBJ2-7; 7 bases are shared with TRBD2. Germline assignment: CDR1 MDHEN and CDR2 SYDVKM. The CDR3 has 14 amino acids. The junction had 7 bases not matched to a gene; V was cut back by 4 bases and J by 4 bases. The CDR3 loop is CASSSLTGLYEQYF. CDR3 coding DNA: TGTGCCAGCAGTTCTCTAACGGGACTATACGAGCAGTACTTC.

At least ten counts were recorded for this clonotype. The V and J genes are TRBV5-5 and TRBJ2-1, with a weak D call TRBD1 (5 bases). Germline CDR1 and CDR2: SGHKS and YYEKEE (reference sequence). The CDR3 has 12 residues. Trimming took off 2 bases at V and 5 bases at J, with 5 bases between the two ends. The CDR3 coding sequence is TGTGCCAGCAGCTTCAGGGACAATGAGCAGTTCTTC. Its translation is CASSFRDNEQFF.

There are a few counts of this clonotype. The chain employs TRBV7-9 and TRBJ2-7, with D perhaps matching TRBD2 (6 bases). There are 15 residues in the CDR3. Trimming stripped 5 bases from V and 3 bases from J, with 17 bases between. Germline-derived CDR1 and CDR2 are SEHNR and FQNEAQ (reference sequence). This CDR3 reads CASSAEGTFLYEQYF. The CDR3 DNA follows: TGTGCCAGCAGCGCGGAGGGGACTTTCCTCTACGAGCAGTACTTC.

J is TRBJ1-2 and V is TRBV28; tentative D call: TRBD1 (6 bases). The CDR3 spans 14 residues. V lost 4 bases to trimming and J lost 8 bases, with 17 bases between them. Germline V gene data show CDR1 as MDHEN and CDR2 as SYDVKM. CDR3 DNA: TGTGCCAGCAGTTCCCTGGGGGGGCCAAGAGGCTACACCTTC. Protein: CASSSLGGPRGYTF.

This clonotype has at least ten counts. The chain links TRBV30 to TRBJ1-5; possibly TRBD1 for D (5 bases). Per the germline V gene, CDR1 is GTSNPN and CDR2 is SVGIG (reference sequence). V shed 2 bases and J shed 4 bases, with 18 bases lying between them. This CDR3 spans 16 amino acids. The CDR3 DNA reads TGTGCCTGGAGTCCGTGGACACATTTGGGTAATCAGCCCCAGCATTTT. Amino acid sequence: CAWSPWTHLGNQPQHF.

This clonotype has at least ten counts. This chain uses TRBV20-1 with TRBJ2-3; D is unclear. The CDR3 loop spans 13 amino acids. V shed 7 bases and J shed 3 bases, with 14 bases lying between them. Germline lookup yields CDR1 DFQATT and CDR2 SNEGSKA (reference sequence). CDR3 bases: TGCAGTGTTTCGGGTCGAATGACAGATACGCAGTATTTT. Its translation is CSVSGRMTDTQYF.

The rearrangement joins TRBV10-3 to TRBJ2-2; D gene unclear. This CDR3 spans 15 amino acids. V gave up 10 bases and J gave up 6 bases, with 21 bases separating them. Per germline, CDR1 ENHRY and CDR2 SYGVKD. As DNA, the CDR3 is TGTGCCACTGAAGAGAAGAGCCGTGGGTCCGGGGAGCTGTTTTTT. It codes for CATEEKSRGSGELFF.

The chain employs TRBV7-9 and TRBJ2-7; no clear D gene. This CDR3 is built from 14 residues. V was cut by 3 bases and J by 0 bases, with 9 bases left in between. Germline lookup yields CDR1 SEHNR and CDR2 FQNEAQ (reference sequence). In DNA, the CDR3 is TGTGCCAGCAGCTTGGCGCCCAACTCCTACGAGCAGTACTTC. As protein: CASSLAPNSYEQYF.

This clonotype was counted ten times or more. The J gene is TRBJ2-1, the V gene TRBV7-8; 11 bases align to TRBD2. The CDR3 totals 16 residues. V was pared by 5 bases and J by 11 bases, with 14 bases of the junction left unmatched. Looked up from germline, CDR1 is SGHVS and CDR2 is FQNEAQ. The CDR3 DNA reads TGTGCCAGCAGCCCCCCCTGGACTAGCGGGCCCGCCCAGCAGTTCTTC. Translated: CASSPPWTSGPAQQFF.

This clonotype was seen only a few times. This chain uses TRBV7-8 with TRBJ1-1; D is uncertain. The length of the CDR3 is 14 residues. V lost 4 bases, J lost 0 bases, and 9 bases lay in between. Germline values: CDR1 SGHVS, CDR2 FQNEAQ. The DNA for the CDR3 is TGTGCCAGCAGCTCTACCTCCTTGAACACTGAAGCTTTCTTT. Translated: CASSSTSLNTEAFF.

Ten or more counts support this clonotype. The rearrangement joins TRBV3-1 to TRBJ1-5, with TRBD1 as a possible D gene (6 bases). The V gene's germline CDR1 is LGHDT and CDR2 YNNKEL (reference sequence). Trimming left V 0 bases short and J 6 bases short, with 15 bases between. The CDR3 is 16 residues long. The CDR3 nucleotides read TGTGCCAGCAGCCAAGAGGCGCTAAGGGGGAGTCAGCCCCAGCATTTT. The encoded protein is CASSQEALRGSQPQHF.

This sequence joins TRBV7-9 and TRBJ2-2, with D possibly matching TRBD2 (6 bases). V gave up 5 bases and J gave up 7 bases, with 11 bases separating them. The CDR3 covers 13 residues. CDR1 SEHNR and CDR2 FQNEAQ come from the germline V gene (reference sequence). The CDR3 nucleotides are TGTGCCAGCAGCCGCAGGGAGGTCGGGGAGCTGTTTTTT. This encodes CASSRREVGELFF.

This clonotype was counted ten times or more. The rearrangement uses TRBV19 and TRBJ1-1; a possible D gene is TRBD1 (6 bases). Germline V lookup: CDR1 LNHDA, CDR2 SQIVND (reference sequence). The CDR3 consists of 15 residues. Trimming left V 7 bases short and J 3 bases short, with 18 bases between. DNA of the CDR3: TGTGCCAGTAATTGGGGTGTAACAGGGTACACTGAAGCTTTCTTT. Its protein product is CASNWGVTGYTEAFF.

This clonotype has a handful of counts. The chain's CDR3 is CASSVNPGGYEQYF. As DNA, the CDR3 is TGTGCCAGCAGTGTTAACCCGGGGGGCTACGAGCAGTACTTC. This sequence joins TRBV2 and TRBJ2-7; 7 bases are shared with TRBD2. From germline, CDR1 is SNHLY and CDR2 FYNNEI. V was pared by 4 bases and J by 3 bases, with 6 bases of the junction left unmatched. The CDR3 has 14 residues. Using reference TRBV2 and TRBJ2-7 for the parts outside the CDR3, the full variable domain is EPEVTQTPSHQVTQMGQEVILRCVPISNHLYFYWYRQILGQKVEFLVSFYNNEISEKSEIFDDQFSVERPDGSNFTLKIRSTKLEDSAMYFCASSVNPGGYEQYFGPGTRLTVT.

This clonotype was recorded many times. The J gene is TRBJ2-5, the V gene TRBV20-1; TRBD1 or TRBD2 may be the D gene (5 bases each). The CDR3 totals 13 residues. The ends were cut back, 3 bases at V and 7 bases at J, with 15 bases in the middle. Germline lookup yields CDR1 DFQATT and CDR2 SNEGSKA (reference sequence). In DNA, the CDR3 is TGCAGTGCTAGGACCCCCGGGGCGGGGACCCAGTACTTC. Amino acid sequence: CSARTPGAGTQYF.

This clonotype has more than one count but fewer than ten. This sequence joins TRBV7-3 and TRBJ2-3; TRBD2 agrees at 7 bases. CDR1 and CDR2 from the germline V gene are SGHTA and FQGTGA. This CDR3 has 15 residues. V lost 6 bases and J lost 3; bases outside the gene matches: 9. The DNA for the CDR3 is TGTGCCAGCAGTTTTACCGGGAGGCTTACAGATACGCAGTATTTT. Its translation is CASSFTGRLTDTQYF.

This clonotype was counted at least ten times. Here the CDR3 DNA reads TGTGCCAGCAGTTACTCCGGGACTAGCGGGACCCATGAGCAGTTCTTC. As protein: CASSYSGTSGTHEQFF. The chain has TRBV6-2 or TRBV6-3 and TRBJ2-1, with 13 bases that match TRBD2. This CDR3 comprises 16 residues. The trim removed 0 bases at V and 8 bases at J, leaving 4 bases unmatched. The germline gives CDR1 MNHEY, CDR2 SVGEGT.

The CDR3 DNA is TGCGCCAGCAGGGGAGGCCCGGCCCGGGCTTTCTTT. Amino acid sequence: CASRGGPARAFF. This chain connects TRBV5-1 to TRBJ1-1; no definite D call. Trimming pared 5 bases from V and 11 bases from J, leaving 16 bases between. Germline values: CDR1 SGHRS, CDR2 YFSETQ. The CDR3 runs 12 residues.

This clonotype was found many times. The chain carries TRBV19 and TRBJ1-1, with a possible D match to TRBD1 (5 bases). V lost 9 bases and J lost 8, with 19 bases in between. The CDR3 runs to 13 residues. Germline V gives CDR1 LNHDA, CDR2 SQIVND (reference sequence). The CDR3 DNA follows: TGTGCCAGCCGGGACTTCCGGCTACCCGAAGCTTTCTTT. Translated, it gives CASRDFRLPEAFF.

The sample holds many counts of this clonotype. CDR3 in DNA: TGTGCCAGTATGACTAGCGGGAGTGTAAATGAGCAGTTCTTC. Translated: CASMTSGSVNEQFF. The chain links TRBV2 to TRBJ2-1; 12 bases agree with TRBD2. Germline CDR1 reads SNHLY; CDR2 reads FYNNEI. V trimming: 9 bases; J trimming: 7 bases; junction bases outside the gene matches: 7. There are 14 residues in the CDR3.

In its sample, this clonotype was seen a few times. The chain links TRBV19 to TRBJ2-3; TRBD1 matches 7 bases. Unmatched junction bases numbered 2, after V lost 6 bases and J lost 5 bases. The CDR3 loop spans 12 amino acids. In germline, CDR1 is LNHDA, CDR2 SQIVND (reference sequence). The CDR3 here is CASRRTGDTQYF. In nucleotides, the CDR3 is TGTGCCAGTAGAAGGACAGGAGATACGCAGTATTTT. Looking up the rest from reference TRBV19 and TRBJ2-3 gives the full variable domain: DGGITQSPKYLFRKEGQNVTLSCEQNLNHDAMYWYRQDPGQGLRLIYYSQIVNDFQKGDIAEGYSVSREKKESFPLTVTSAQKNPTAFYLCASRRTGDTQYFGPGTRLTVL.